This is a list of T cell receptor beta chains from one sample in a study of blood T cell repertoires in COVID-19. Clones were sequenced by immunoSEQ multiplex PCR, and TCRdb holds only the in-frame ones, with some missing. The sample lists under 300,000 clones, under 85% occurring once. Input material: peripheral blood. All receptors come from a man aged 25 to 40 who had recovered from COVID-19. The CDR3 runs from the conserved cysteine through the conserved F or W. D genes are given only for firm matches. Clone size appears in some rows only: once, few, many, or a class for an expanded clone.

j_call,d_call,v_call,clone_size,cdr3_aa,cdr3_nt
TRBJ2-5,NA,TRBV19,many,CASSNREGETQYF,TGTGCCAGTAGCAACAGGGAAGGAGAGACCCAGTACTTC
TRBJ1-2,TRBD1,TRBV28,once,CASSAHRTGAGGYTF,TGTGCCAGCAGTGCCCACAGGACAGGGGCTGGGGGCTACACCTTC
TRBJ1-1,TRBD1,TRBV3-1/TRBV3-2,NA,CASSQDPAGGTEAFF,TGTGCCAGCAGCCAAGATCCGGCAGGGGGAACTGAAGCTTTCTTT
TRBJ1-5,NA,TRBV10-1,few,CASSDWQGHNQPQHF,TGCGCCAGCAGTGATTGGCAGGGTCACAATCAGCCCCAGCATTTT
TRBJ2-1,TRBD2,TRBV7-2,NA,CASSLSTSGGDNEQFF,TGTGCCAGCAGCTTATCCACTAGCGGGGGTGACAATGAGCAGTTCTTC
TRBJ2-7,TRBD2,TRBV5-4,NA,CASSGVTSGGEQYF,TGTGCCAGCAGCGGCGTGACTAGCGGGGGCGAGCAGTACTTC
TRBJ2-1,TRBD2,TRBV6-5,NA,CASSLIAGGRNEQFF,TGTGCCAGCAGCTTAATAGCGGGGGGGCGAAATGAGCAGTTCTTC
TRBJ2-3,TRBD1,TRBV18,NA,CASSPGTGPDTQYF,TGTGCCAGCTCACCCGGGACAGGGCCAGATACGCAGTATTTT
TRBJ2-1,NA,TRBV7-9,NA,CASSLLYSDEQFF,TGTGCCAGCAGCTTGTTGTATAGCGATGAGCAGTTCTTC
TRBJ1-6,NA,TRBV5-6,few,CASSLEPRVNSPLHF,TGTGCCAGCAGCTTGGAGCCCAGGGTTAATTCACCCCTCCACTTT
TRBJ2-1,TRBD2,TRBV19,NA,CASSMTSGGPYNEQFF,TGTGCCAGTAGTATGACTAGCGGGGGCCCGTACAATGAGCAGTTCTTC
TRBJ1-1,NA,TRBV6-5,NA,CASSSGVNTEAFF,TGTGCCAGCAGTTCAGGGGTGAACACTGAAGCTTTCTTT
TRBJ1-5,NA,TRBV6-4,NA,CASSQGWNQPQHF,TGTGCCAGCAGCCAGGGGTGGAATCAGCCCCAGCATTTT
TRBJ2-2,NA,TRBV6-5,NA,CASSPGDRELFF,TGTGCCAGCAGTCCGGGGGACCGGGAGCTGTTTTTT
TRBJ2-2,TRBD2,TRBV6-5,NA,CASSPGLAHTGELFF,TGTGCCAGCAGTCCCGGACTAGCCCACACCGGGGAGCTGTTTTTT
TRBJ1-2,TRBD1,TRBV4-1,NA,CASSRDTGTDGYTF,TGCGCCAGCAGCCGTGATACAGGGACAGATGGCTACACCTTC
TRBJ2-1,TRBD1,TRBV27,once,CASSSYNDRGPNEQFF,TGTGCCAGCAGTTCCTACAATGACAGGGGGCCCAATGAGCAGTTCTTC
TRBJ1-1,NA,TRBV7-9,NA,CASSFFPEGTEAFF,TGTGCCAGCAGCTTTTTTCCGGAGGGGACTGAAGCTTTCTTT
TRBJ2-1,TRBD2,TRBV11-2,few,CASSLGLGGNEQFF,TGTGCCAGCAGCTTAGGGTTGGGGGGGAATGAGCAGTTCTTC
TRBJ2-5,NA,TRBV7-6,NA,CASSFASVQETQYF,TGTGCCAGCAGCTTTGCTAGCGTCCAAGAGACCCAGTACTTC
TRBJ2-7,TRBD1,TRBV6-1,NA,CASSDGQGLHYEQYF,TGTGCCAGCAGTGATGGACAGGGGTTACACTACGAGCAGTACTTC
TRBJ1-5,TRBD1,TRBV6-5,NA,CASSLTGDRPQHF,TGTGCCAGCAGTTTAACAGGGGATCGGCCCCAGCATTTT
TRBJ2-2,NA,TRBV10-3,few,CAISEPYRTGPNTGELFF,TGTGCCATCAGTGAGCCCTACAGAACAGGGCCGAACACCGGGGAGCTGTTTTTT
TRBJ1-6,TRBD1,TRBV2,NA,CASSPRDRANSPLHF,TGTGCCAGCAGTCCCCGGGACAGGGCAAACTCACCCCTCCACTTT
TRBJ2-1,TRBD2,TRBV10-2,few,CASTTEGLAGPAGQFF,TGCGCCAGCACCACGGAAGGACTAGCGGGGCCAGCGGGGCAGTTCTTC
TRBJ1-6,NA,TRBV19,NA,CASVLAYGDSPLHF,TGTGCCAGTGTCTTGGCTTACGGGGATTCACCCCTCCACTTT
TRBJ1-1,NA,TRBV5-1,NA,CASSLTGTEAFF,TGCGCCAGCAGCTTGACCGGGACAGAAGCTTTCTTT
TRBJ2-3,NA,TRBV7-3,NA,CASSLNRAGTDTQYF,TGTGCCAGCAGCCTGAACAGGGCTGGCACAGATACGCAGTATTTT
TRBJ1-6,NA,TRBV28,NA,CASSNRGGSSYNSPLHF,TGTGCCAGCAGTAACCGGGGGGGGAGCTCCTATAATTCACCCCTCCACTTT
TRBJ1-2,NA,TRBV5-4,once,CASSLPDSNYGYTF,TGTGCCAGCAGCTTGCCAGACAGTAACTATGGCTACACCTTC
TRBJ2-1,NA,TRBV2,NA,CASSVRGDGEQFF,TGTGCCAGCAGTGTACGCGGGGATGGAGAGCAGTTCTTC
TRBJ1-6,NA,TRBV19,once,CASSIGAANSPLHF,TGTGCCAGTAGTATTGGGGCAGCCAATTCACCCCTCCACTTT
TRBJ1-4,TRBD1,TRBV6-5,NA,CASSYSKGALEKLFF,TGTGCCAGCAGCTACTCGAAGGGGGCCCTTGAAAAACTGTTTTTT
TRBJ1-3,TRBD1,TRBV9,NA,CASSAGGGTGGNTIYF,TGTGCCAGCAGCGCGGGGGGTGGGACAGGCGGAAACACCATATATTTT
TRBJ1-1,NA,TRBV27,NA,CASSLGQGGASEAFF,TGTGCCAGCTCACTGGGGCAGGGCGGCGCCTCTGAAGCTTTCTTT
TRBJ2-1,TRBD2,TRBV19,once,CASSIVFRSGGANEQFF,TGTGCCAGTAGTATAGTCTTCCGTAGCGGGGGAGCCAATGAGCAGTTCTTC
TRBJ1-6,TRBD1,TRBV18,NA,CASSPSKGDRKNSPLHF,TGTGCCAGCTCACCCTCAAAGGGGGACAGAAAGAATTCACCCCTCCACTTT
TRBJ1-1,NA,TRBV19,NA,CATGQDYTEAFF,TGTGCCACTGGACAAGACTACACTGAAGCTTTCTTT
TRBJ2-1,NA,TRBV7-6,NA,CASSSAGRYHNEQFF,TGTGCCAGCAGTTCAGCTGGGAGGTACCACAATGAGCAGTTCTTC